Here is one T cell receptor beta chain with its context. The antigen remains undetermined. Regions amplified from RNA transcripts were the TCR beta CDR3 regions. During a first-round RT-PCR of the TCR CDR3, the HTBI primer set was used. TCRdb reprocessed the multiplex PCR reads via MiXCR and lists one record per CDR3 protein. The sample shows approximately 300,000 distinct CDR3 sequences, about 17% of them seen only once. These data are taken from a study of T cells in Graves' hyperthyroidism and ophthalmopathy. This CDR3 spans 14 amino acids. Trimming cost V 8 bases and J 3 bases, with 17 bases left between them. Germline V gives CDR1 SNHLY, CDR2 FYNNEI. Findings of the study overall: Blood samples included most of the expanded thyroid clonotypes exceeding 0.001.

Sequencing was done on a sample of blood. J is TRBJ2-7 and V is TRBV2, with D perhaps TRBD1 (6 bases). The source of this sequence is a woman between 55 and 75 years old with Graves' ophthalmopathy. The CDR3 is CASRTRDKDYEQYF. CDR3 coding DNA: TGTGCCAGCCGGACCCGGGACAAAGACTACGAGCAGTACTTC.